Detailed here is one TCR beta chain. Its antigen target is currently unknown. It has no much larger one-base neighbor in the sample; base qualities were not kept. The immunoSEQ Assay, a bias-controlled multiplex PCR, was used to amplify TCRbeta CDR3 regions from genomic DNA. In the authors' own workflow: Nucleated cell counts per sample were estimated from amplification of reference gene primers within the assay. To quantify the absolute abundance of each unique TCRbeta CDR3 rearrangement, sequence reads were collapsed and filtered. For each sample, productive Simpson clonality was calculated by taking the square root of Simpson's diversity index across productive rearrangements. This immuneACCESS table, as held by TCRdb, lists in-frame sequences with V and J called but not all clones. Of the missing ones, under half trace to an unresolved V gene in checked studies; the others have no known cause. The V and J calls and clone size come from that table; D and trimming were worked out from the DNA. This sample is represented by about 50,000 clones; roughly nine tenths of them were singletons. 3.1% of the sample is in the top ten clones.

According to the germline V gene, CDR1 reads MGHDK and CDR2 reads SYGVNS. Its CDR3 holds 14 amino acids, cysteine through phenylalanine. This entry keeps only the CDR3 DNA: 42 bases, framed from base 1. V and J are trimmed by 6 bases and 3 bases, and the gene matches miss 3 bases of the junction. This entry belongs to a study of blood T cell repertoires in COVID-19 (dated by TCRdb to between 2020 and 2021). Looking at the study overall: Samples from collaborators originated in the United States, Italy and Spain and spanned both the acute and convalescent phases of COVID-19. Nearly every sample came with metadata listing a de-identified subject ID, COVID-19 status, age in years and sex. The repertoires were released in a freely available public database meant as a resource for research on the immune response to SARS-CoV-2. The material from the prospective study consisted of cDNA or gDNA derived from T cells, B-cell-depleted T cells, or PBMCs. Where available, HLA class I and class II types were obtained from metadata supplied by the sample provider rather than from assay-based typing. The samples were drawn from the first 160 participants of the ongoing ImmuneRACE study and from 1,254 subjects provided by 6 global collaborators. The dataset comprised deeply sampled blood TCRbeta repertoires from subjects exposed to, actively infected with, or recovered from COVID-19. The research as a whole found: The amount of clinical and demographic metadata varied by source and participant and was provided uncurated.

Enrolling through a virtual design, the prospective study's participants ranged in age from roughly 18 to 95 years and lived across about two dozen United States geographic areas. To assign participants to cohorts, the prospective study relied on clinical history that participants themselves reported in a screening survey and a study questionnaire. Recovered participants in ImmuneRACE Cohort 3 were defined as having two consecutive negative NP/OP PCR tests, clearance from a healthcare professional, or resolution of symptoms. Each participant in the prospective study had whole blood, serum and a nasopharyngeal or oropharyngeal swab collected by mobile phlebotomists. Prospective study participants could optionally give additional blood draws and questionnaires over an approximately two-month period. Prospective study blood samples were shipped either frozen or at room temperature before DNA extraction.

The sequence came from a woman in her fifties or sixties who had recovered from COVID-19. Sequencing was done on a sample of PBMCs or T cells enriched from blood (not recorded which). The V and J segments used are TRBV25-1 and TRBJ2-2, with 8 central nucleotides matching TRBD1. CDR3 loop: CASSADRDTGELFF. The nucleotide sequence is TGTGCCAGCAGCGCGGACAGGGACACCGGGGAGCTGTTTTTT.